This TCR beta chain was identified during a study of T-cell memory formation after mild COVID-19 (dated by TCRdb to the early 2020s). Context from the whole study: Most TCR sequence clusters were specific to one of the two donors. Two young, previously healthy adult volunteers made up the cohort, one male and one female. T-cell clones expanding and contracting after mild COVID-19 in a couple of donors were tracked by longitudinal TCRalpha and TCRbeta repertoire sequencing. General study outcomes and caveats: SARS-CoV-2 specificity of the second-wave clones peaking on day 37 was not confirmed. Only two mild cases were covered by the study, and larger cohorts that include severe cases with pre-infection samples were considered necessary. Contracting CD4+ clones appeared mostly in the CM and EM memory subsets, whereas CD8+ clones were enriched in EMRA. Clones contracting from day 15 to 85 had balanced CD4/CD8 phenotypes, while a second wave expanding from day 15 to 37 was biased towards CD4+. Some responding clones were found in pre-infection memory, which suggests that pre-existing cross-reactive memory T cells took part in the SARS-CoV-2 response.

The CDR3 contains 16 residues, cysteine and phenylalanine counted. Just the 48-base CDR3 DNA is kept, in frame starting at base 1. Trimming takes 4 bases from V and 6 bases from J, and the germline ends sit 20 bases apart. CDR1 MNHEY and CDR2 SVGAGI are derived from the germline V gene. On this clonotype: Its target antigen remains unknown. The record has no base qualities; no much larger clone is one base away.

PBMCs were isolated by Ficoll-Paque density gradient centrifugation. Data came from an Illumina NovaSeq 6000. TCRalpha and TCRbeta cDNA libraries were constructed by 5'RACE with constant-segment primers, with sample barcodes and unique molecular identifiers being introduced. Trizol reagent was used to extract RNA from every sample. Amplification of the libraries took two PCR steps, and the second step added a second sample barcode plus Illumina TruSeq adapters. Sequencing of the libraries was done on an Illumina NovaSeq, producing 2 x 150 bp paired-end reads. In the source study's methods: The reads were demultiplexed and collapsed into UMI-guided consensus sequences using migec v1.2.7. With mixcr v2.1.11, UMI consensuses were aligned to TRA and TRB V and J templates and assembled into clonotypes. Clonotypes were classified as expanded or contracted when called significant by both edgeR and NoisET, with noise models trained on biological replicates. For edgeR calls, the cutoffs were a false discovery rate-adjusted p below 0.01 and a log2 fold-change threshold of 1. As an exploratory analysis of dynamics, PCA with hierarchical clustering was applied to max-normalized trajectories of the 1000 most abundant clonotypes. The CD4 or CD8 phenotype of responding clones was assigned using the separately sequenced CD4+ and CD8+ repertoires. TCRdb handled the public reads itself, with Q25 trimming in fastp and clone calling in MiXCR, and kept productive beta chains. Each CDR3 protein gets just one entry, which takes the most common genes and DNA from the rows behind it. The V and J calls come from TCRdb's annotation, not from the publication. Counted in this sample were 300,000 to 400,000 distinct CDR3 sequences; approximately 15% of them appeared once. Under 25% of the sample belongs to the ten largest clones.

The origin of this receptor is a man younger than 30 who had mild COVID-19 (a few samples of this study predate the infection). The sample titles of this study are shuffled in the database, so cell type and time point are left out; the donor was told from shared clones. Sequencing used PBMCs or a T cell subset sorted from them (not recorded which). The V gene is TRBV6-5 and the J gene is TRBJ2-3, with the D segment possibly TRBD1 or TRBD2, each aligning over 6 bases. The CDR3 corresponds to CASSLRDTYWRDTQYF. The nucleotides read TGTGCCAGCAGTTTGCGGGACACTTACTGGCGGGATACGCAGTATTTT.